This T cell receptor beta chain comes out of a study of control samples from healthy donors and cancer patients. Data came from immunoSEQ multiplex PCR; TCRdb stores just in-frame clones and leaves some out. This table holds around 94,000 clones, roughly nine tenths found once. The CDR3 is 14 amino acids. Between the trimmed V and J ends, which lost 5 bases and 5 bases, there was a span of 15 bases. Germline V CDR1 and CDR2: MNHEY, SVGAGI. This clonotype was sampled from a woman aged 45 to 65 in good health. Input material: blood. This chain connects TRBV6-5 to TRBJ1-2, with D possibly TRBD1 on 6 matching bases. CDR3 bases: TGTGCCAGCAGTCCTCGGGACACCTCGTATGGCTACACCTTC. This translates into CASSPRDTSYGYTF.